Reported below is one T cell receptor (beta chain). This specimen belongs to a study of identical twins. TCRdb reanalysed the 5' RACE reads using MiXCR and keeps one entry per CDR3 protein. The profile shows approximately 590,000 distinct CDR3 sequences, around 9.6% of them singletons. Trimming pared 0 bases from V and 1 base from J, leaving 6 bases between. The germline V gene has CDR1 DFQATT and CDR2 SNEGSKA (reference sequence). This CDR3 has 13 residues. The same sample was also studied in work on yellow fever vaccine responses in identical twins.

This TCR was recovered from a woman younger than 35 in good health. Sequencing input: PBMCs. V gene TRBV20-1 combines with J gene TRBJ2-5; possible D gene TRBD2, 6 bases. The CDR3 loop is CSARELAQETQYF. The CDR3 DNA reads as TGCAGTGCTAGAGAACTAGCCCAAGAGACCCAGTACTTC.